The 17 T cell receptor beta chains below all came from one sample that was sequenced in a study of CD8 T cells in ankylosing spondylitis. Whole-study results and caveats: Ankylosing spondylitis blood seemed to carry a telltale TCR beta motif made of several highly homologous variants.

These TCRs are of unknown antigen specificity. TCRdb re-called the 5' RACE reads through MiXCR, storing one row per CDR3 protein. The sample records fewer than 750,000 distinct CDR3 sequences, around 20% being singletons. The sequenced sample consisted of blood, either unsorted or a sorted T cell fraction (not recorded which). These receptor sequences come from a male donor with ankylosing spondylitis.

With regard to this clonotype: This may be a read error: a much more frequent sequence differs by one nucleotide. The J gene is TRBJ2-7, the V gene TRBV12-3 or TRBV12-4; D is unresolved. The CDR3 has 14 amino acids. Trimming removed 2 bases from V and 4 bases from J, with 12 bases in between. The CDR3 loop is CASSLMDPNYEQYF. The CDR3 nucleotides are TGTGCCAGCAGTTTAATGGACCCCAATTACGAGCAGTACTTC.

There are a few counts of this clonotype. The rearrangement uses TRBV19 and TRBJ2-7; D is possibly TRBD1 or TRBD2 (5 bases each). With 6 bases removed from V and 0 bases from J, the gap between germline ends came to 9 bases. The CDR3 contains 13 residues. The germline V gene has CDR1 LNHDA and CDR2 SQIVND (reference sequence). CDR3 nucleotides: TGTGCCAGTAGCGAGGGGTTCTCCTACGAGCAGTACTTC. Residues: CASSEGFSYEQYF.

In its sample, this clonotype was seen a few times. The chain recombines TRBV5-1 with TRBJ2-1; TRBD2 matches at 10 bases. V was clipped by 0 bases and J by 8 bases; unmatched bases: 8. CDR3 length: 16 residues. CDR1 and CDR2 (germline): SGHRS, YFSETQ. DNA of the CDR3: TGCGCCAGCAGCTTGGCAAGGCTAGCGGGGGAGGATGAGCAGTTCTTC. It translates to CASSLARLAGEDEQFF.

The chain has TRBV7-2 and TRBJ2-5, with D perhaps matching TRBD2 (7 bases). V shed 7 bases and J shed 4 bases, with 16 bases lying between them. The CDR3 extends over 14 amino acids. Germline V gene sequence: CDR1 SGHTA, CDR2 FQGNSA. CDR3 coding DNA: TGTGCCAGCACTTTGGGGGGGGGCTTAGAGACCCAGTACTTC. Protein sequence: CASTLGGGLETQYF.

This clonotype was seen repeatedly, ten times or more. The chain links TRBV6-4 to TRBJ1-5; no reliable D call. This CDR3 is built from 14 residues. V shed 4 bases and J shed 3 bases, with 10 bases lying between them. CDR1 MRHNA and CDR2 SNTAGT come from the germline V gene. DNA of the CDR3: TGTGCCAGCAGTGCCCGGGCAGACAATCAGCCCCAGCATTTT. Protein sequence: CASSARADNQPQHF.

This clonotype was observed a handful of times. The chain links TRBV3-1 to TRBJ2-7; D is undetermined. Germline assignment: CDR1 LGHDT and CDR2 YNNKEL (reference sequence). Trimming left V 0 bases short and J 7 bases short, with 4 bases between. The CDR3 is 11 residues long. The CDR3 sequence: CASSQDIEQYF. DNA of the CDR3: TGTGCCAGCAGCCAAGACATAGAGCAGTACTTC.

This clonotype was counted many times. The chain combines TRBV12-3 or TRBV12-4 with TRBJ2-1, with TRBD2 identical over 11 bases. The CDR3 sequence is 15 residues long. J lost 7 bases, V lost 6 bases, and 8 bases had no gene match. CDR3 DNA sequence: TGTGCCAGCAGCTTAAGACTAGCGGGAAGGAATGAGCAGTTCTTC. Translated: CASSLRLAGRNEQFF.

V gene TRBV20-1 combines with J gene TRBJ1-3, with D maybe TRBD1 (5 bases). In germline, CDR1 is DFQATT, CDR2 SNEGSKA (reference sequence). V shed 3 bases and J shed 0 bases, with 12 bases lying between them. The CDR3 contains 15 residues. The CDR3: CSASKGPVSGNTIYF. The DNA of the CDR3 is TGCAGTGCTAGCAAGGGACCGGTCTCTGGAAACACCATATATTTT.

This clonotype has a handful of counts. The V and J genes are TRBV12-3 or TRBV12-4 and TRBJ2-1, with 9 bases aligning to TRBD2. The V gene end was trimmed by 7 bases and the J gene end by 6 bases; junction bases not matched to a gene: 10. The CDR3 is made up of 15 amino acids. The CDR3, as DNA: TGTGCCAGCATCCTTAGCGGGAGAAAGGGCAATGAGCAGTTCTTC. Translating gives CASILSGRKGNEQFF.

V gene TRBV4-2 combines with J gene TRBJ2-3; TRBD2 matches at 13 bases. V lost 3 bases, J lost 3 bases, and 3 bases stayed unmatched. The CDR3 totals 16 residues. Germline CDR1 reads LGHNA; CDR2 reads YNFKEQ. In DNA, the CDR3 is TGTGCCAGCAGCCACTTGACTAGCGGGAGGACAGATACGCAGTATTTT. Protein sequence: CASSHLTSGRTDTQYF.

The CDR3 region is CASSVEGETQYF. In DNA, the CDR3 is TGTGCCAGCAGTGTGGAGGGAGAGACCCAGTACTTC. The J gene is TRBJ2-5, the V gene TRBV2, with D tentatively TRBD2 (6 bases). Germline lookup yields CDR1 SNHLY and CDR2 FYNNEI. This CDR3 has 12 residues. V was pared by 4 bases and J by 4 bases, with 7 bases between.

This clonotype was found once. The V call is TRBV20-1, the J call TRBJ2-3; D is perhaps TRBD1 (6 bases). The CDR3 has 12 amino acids. The germline CDR1 and CDR2 sequences are DFQATT and SNEGSKA (reference sequence). The CDR3 here is CSPGHSTDTQYF. The CDR3 nucleotides are TGCAGCCCGGGACACAGCACAGATACGCAGTATTTT.

This clonotype came up a few times. This chain joins TRBV29-1 and TRBJ1-1; tentatively, D is TRBD1 (5 bases). CDR3 size: 10 residues. CDR1 is SQVTM and CDR2 is ANQGSEA in the germline V gene. V shed 6 bases and J shed 7 bases, with 9 bases lying between them. CDR3: CSVGDLEAFF. CDR3 in DNA: TGCAGCGTGGGGGACCTTGAAGCTTTCTTT. The complete variable domain, with remaining parts taken from reference TRBV29-1 and TRBJ1-1, reads SAVISQKPSRDICQRGTSLTIQCQVDSQVTMMFWYRQQPGQSLTLIATANQGSEATYESGFVIDKFPISRPNLTFSTLTVSNMSPEDSSIYLCSVGDLEAFFGQGTRLTVV.

The V call is TRBV9, the J call TRBJ2-3; TRBD2 matches at 16 bases. Unmatched junction bases numbered 3, after V lost 3 bases and J lost 2 bases. This CDR3 comprises 17 residues. Germline values: CDR1 SGDLS, CDR2 YYNGEE. Here the CDR3 reads CASSAGLAGGNTDTQYF. CDR3 coding DNA: TGTGCCAGCAGCGCGGGACTAGCGGGGGGGAACACAGATACGCAGTATTTT. Supplemented by reference TRBV9 and TRBJ2-3, the full variable domain reads DSGVTQTPKHLITATGQRVTLRCSPRSGDLSVYWYQQSLDQGLQFLIQYYNGEERAKGNILERFSAQQFPDLHSELNLSSLELGDSALYFCASSAGLAGGNTDTQYFGPGTRLTVL.

The V and J genes are TRBV5-1 and TRBJ2-1, with D perhaps TRBD1 (6 bases). V was cut by 0 bases and J by 4 bases, with 11 bases left in between. Germline V gene data show CDR1 as SGHRS and CDR2 as YFSETQ. The CDR3 extends over 15 amino acids. CDR3 protein: CASSLEGQPYNEQFF. The CDR3 coding sequence is TGCGCCAGCAGCTTGGAAGGACAGCCATACAATGAGCAGTTCTTC. The full variable domain, in which reference TRBV5-1 and TRBJ2-1 provide the parts outside the CDR3, is KAGVTQTPRYLIKTRGQQVTLSCSPISGHRSVSWYQQTPGQGLQFLFEYFSETQRNKGNFPGRFSGRQFSNSRSEMNVSTLELGDSALYLCASSLEGQPYNEQFFGPGTRLTVL.

This sequence joins TRBV15 and TRBJ2-3; 9 bases align to TRBD2. V lost 0 bases and J lost 2; bases outside the gene matches: 3. CDR3 size: 16 residues. The germline CDR1 and CDR2 sequences are LNHNV and YYDKDF (reference sequence). The CDR3 loop reads CATSRDGGGATDTQYF. The CDR3 DNA reads TGTGCCACCAGCAGAGATGGCGGGGGGGCCACAGATACGCAGTATTTT.

This clonotype occurred a few times. The V call is TRBV18, the J call TRBJ1-6; D uncertain. V lost 2 bases and J lost 2, with 7 bases in between. Germline CDR1 is KGHSH and CDR2 is LQKENI. This CDR3 region has 15 residues. DNA of the CDR3: TGTGCCAGCTCACCAACCGCAGCCTATAATTCACCCCTCCACTTT. Its translation is CASSPTAAYNSPLHF. The variable domain in full, with the rest retrieved from reference TRBV18 and TRBJ1-6, is NAGVMQNPRHLVRRRGQEARLRCSPMKGHSHVYWYRQLPEEGLKFMVYLQKENIIDESGMPKERFSAEFPKEGPSILRIQQVVRGDSAAYFCASSPTAAYNSPLHFGNGTRLTVT.